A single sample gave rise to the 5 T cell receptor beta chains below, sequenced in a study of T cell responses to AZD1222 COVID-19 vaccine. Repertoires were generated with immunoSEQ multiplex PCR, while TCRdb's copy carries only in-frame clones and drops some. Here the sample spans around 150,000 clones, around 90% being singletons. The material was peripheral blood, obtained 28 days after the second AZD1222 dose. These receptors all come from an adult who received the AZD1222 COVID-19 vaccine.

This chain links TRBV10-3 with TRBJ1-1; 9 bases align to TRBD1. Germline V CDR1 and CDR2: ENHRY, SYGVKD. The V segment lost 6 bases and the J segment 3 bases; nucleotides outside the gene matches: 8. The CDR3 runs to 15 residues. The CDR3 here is CAIRGGDRAYTEAFF. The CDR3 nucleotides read TGTGCCATCAGGGGTGGGGACAGGGCTTACACTGAAGCTTTCTTT.

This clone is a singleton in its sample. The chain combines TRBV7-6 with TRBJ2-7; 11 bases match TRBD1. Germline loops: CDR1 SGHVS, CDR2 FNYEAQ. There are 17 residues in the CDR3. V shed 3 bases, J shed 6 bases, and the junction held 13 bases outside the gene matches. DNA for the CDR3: TGTGCCAGCAGCTTGGCACACGGGACAGGGGGTAGCGGCGAGCAGTACTTC. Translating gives CASSLAHGTGGSGEQYF.

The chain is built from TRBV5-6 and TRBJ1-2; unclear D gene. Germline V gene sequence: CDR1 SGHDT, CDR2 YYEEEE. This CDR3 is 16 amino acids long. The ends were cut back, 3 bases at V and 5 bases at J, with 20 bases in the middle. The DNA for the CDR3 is TGTGCCAGCAGCTATAGACGGCCGAACTATTCATATGGCTACACCTTC. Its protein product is CASSYRRPNYSYGYTF.

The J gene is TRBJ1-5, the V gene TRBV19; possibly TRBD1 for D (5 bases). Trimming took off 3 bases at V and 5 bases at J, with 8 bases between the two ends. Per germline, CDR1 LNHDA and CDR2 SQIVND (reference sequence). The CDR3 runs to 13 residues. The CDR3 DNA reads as TGTGCCAGTAGTATTTGGGGGGATCAGCCCCAGCATTTT. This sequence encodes CASSIWGDQPQHF.

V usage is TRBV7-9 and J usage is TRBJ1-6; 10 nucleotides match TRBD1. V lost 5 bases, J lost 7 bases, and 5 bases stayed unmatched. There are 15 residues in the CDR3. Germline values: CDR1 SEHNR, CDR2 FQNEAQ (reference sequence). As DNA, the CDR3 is TGTGCCAGCAGCGCAGGACAGGGGGGGAATTCACCCCTCCACTTT. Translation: CASSAGQGGNSPLHF.